This T cell receptor (beta chain) was found in a study of T cell responses to AZD1222 COVID-19 vaccine. Germline V gene sequence: CDR1 LNHDA, CDR2 SQIVND (reference sequence). Trimming took 1 base from V and 8 from J; bases not matched to a gene: 8. This CDR3 spans 15 amino acids. As regards this clone: Its antigen is currently unknown.

General study results and limits: CD4 TCRs covered the whole spike, strongest at regions 160-218 and 743-854.

Sequencing was performed with immunoSEQ multiplex PCR; in TCRdb, only in-frame clones are kept and a portion is missing. The table has approximately 180,000 clones, around 87% seen once. This receptor was obtained from an adult in good health. This chain uses TRBV19 with TRBJ1-2; 9 nucleotides match TRBD1. Material: peripheral blood, obtained on day 0 of AZD1222 vaccination. CDR3 DNA: TGTGCCAGTAGTATAGTTGGGACAGGGATAAACGGCTACACCTTC. Amino acid sequence: CASSIVGTGINGYTF.